This entry lists 27 T cell receptor beta chains sequenced from one sample in a study of cytomegalovirus exposure and HLA in healthy donors. A multiplex PCR was run with 60 Vbeta primers and 13 Jbeta primers. Measured with immunoSEQ multiplex PCR; TCRdb has only the in-frame clones, and not every one. The profile shows fewer than 150,000 clones, roughly 80% of them singletons. The sequencing input was PBMCs. The receptors were sampled from a woman in her forties or fifties in good health and CMV-seronegative.

CDR3 nucleotide sequence: TGTGCCAGTAAGGGGGATCGCCACGAGCAGTACTTC. Translation gives CASKGDRHEQYF. This sequence joins TRBV19 and TRBJ2-7; maybe TRBD1 (6 bases). Germline CDR1 and CDR2: LNHDA and SQIVND (reference sequence). The CDR3 is 12 residues long. Trimming pared 7 bases from V and 5 bases from J, leaving 12 bases between. Full variable domain (outside the CDR3, taken from reference TRBV19 and TRBJ2-7): DGGITQSPKYLFRKEGQNVTLSCEQNLNHDAMYWYRQDPGQGLRLIYYSQIVNDFQKGDIAEGYSVSREKKESFPLTVTSAQKNPTAFYLCASKGDRHEQYFGPGTRLTVT.

V and J are TRBV27 and TRBJ2-7, with 9 bases identical to TRBD1. The CDR3 totals 15 residues. Germline lookup yields CDR1 MNHEY and CDR2 SMNVEV (reference sequence). Trimming took 0 bases from V and 7 from J; bases not matched to a gene: 7. As DNA, the CDR3 is TGTGCCAGCAGTTTATCAAACAGGGGGCTACTTGAGCAGTACTTC. It specifies CASSLSNRGLLEQYF.

The genes are TRBV2 and TRBJ2-3, with TRBD1 as a possible D gene (5 bases). CDR1 and CDR2 (germline): SNHLY, FYNNEI. CDR3 length: 13 residues. V gave up 3 bases and J gave up 2 bases, with 6 bases separating them. CDR3 sequence reads: CASSDRATDTQYF. CDR3 DNA: TGTGCCAGCAGTGACAGGGCCACAGATACGCAGTATTTT.

The genes are TRBV2 and TRBJ2-7; D is undetermined. The CDR3 is made up of 12 amino acids. The germline gives CDR1 SNHLY, CDR2 FYNNEI. V lost 11 bases and J lost 2, with 13 bases in between. In DNA, the CDR3 is TGTGCCGTCCCCCTAACCGCCTACGAGCAGTACTTC. Protein sequence: CAVPLTAYEQYF.

The V call is TRBV7-9, the J call TRBJ2-1, with 9 positions matching TRBD2. Germline V gene data show CDR1 as SEHNR and CDR2 as FQNEAQ (reference sequence). Trimming removed 1 base from V and 2 bases from J; junction bases left unmatched: 6. The CDR3 runs to 17 residues. DNA of the CDR3: TGTGCCAGCAGCTTAGTCTTTGGCGGGGGGGCCTACAATGAGCAGTTCTTC. Protein: CASSLVFGGGAYNEQFF.

The rearrangement uses TRBV6-5 and TRBJ2-3, with D possibly TRBD2 on 6 matching bases. This CDR3 contains 10 residues. Trimming removed 8 bases from V and 6 bases from J, with 6 bases in between. The germline gives CDR1 MNHEY, CDR2 SVGAGI. DNA of the CDR3: TGTGCCAGCGGGAGGGATACGCAGTATTTT. Translating it yields CASGRDTQYF.

The CDR3 DNA follows: TGTGCCAGCAGCTTGAGTCCGGACAGGGTCTACGAGCAGTACTTC. This encodes CASSLSPDRVYEQYF. The chain links TRBV5-6 to TRBJ2-7, with TRBD1 matching 8 bases. Per the germline V gene, CDR1 is SGHDT and CDR2 is YYEEEE. The V and J ends lost 1 base and 3 bases, in that order; junction bases with no gene match: 6. This CDR3 is built from 15 residues.

The chain recombines TRBV30 with TRBJ1-2, with 9 bases aligning to TRBD1. Germline-derived CDR1 and CDR2 are GTSNPN and SVGIG (reference sequence). V dropped 0 bases and J dropped 6; count of bases not matched to a gene: 8. The CDR3 has 15 residues. CDR3 sequence reads: CAWSVLGQGLDGYTF. The CDR3 coding sequence is TGTGCCTGGAGTGTACTGGGACAGGGATTGGATGGCTACACCTTC.

In its sample, this clone was seen a few times. The V and J genes are TRBV6-4 and TRBJ2-2, with TRBD1 matching over 7 bases. Germline V gene sequence: CDR1 MRHNA, CDR2 SNTAGT. V gave up 2 bases and J gave up 2 bases; unmatched junction bases: 5. CDR3 size: 16 residues. The chain's CDR3 is CASSDNRDSNTGELFF. CDR3 bases: TGTGCCAGCAGTGACAACCGGGACAGTAACACCGGGGAGCTGTTTTTT.

This rearrangement joins TRBV29-1 to TRBJ2-3, with a possible D match to TRBD1 (6 bases). CDR1 and CDR2 from the germline V gene are SQVTM and ANQGSEA. The CDR3 has 13 residues. V lost 6 bases and J lost 4, with 14 bases in between. The CDR3 nucleotides read TGCAGCGTCTCCCGGGCAGGGGCAGATACGCAGTATTTT. It yields the protein CSVSRAGADTQYF.

The J gene is TRBJ1-6, the V gene TRBV5-1; the D gene is possibly TRBD1 (5 bases). Trimming shortened V by 5 bases and J by 3 bases, and 12 bases separated the two germline ends. Germline V gives CDR1 SGHRS, CDR2 YFSETQ. The CDR3 covers 15 residues. The CDR3 is CASRSETVYNSPLHF. As DNA, the CDR3 is TGCGCCAGCAGATCCGAGACAGTCTATAATTCACCCCTCCACTTT.

The chain has TRBV7-8 and TRBJ2-7; 10 bases are shared with TRBD1. From germline, CDR1 is SGHVS and CDR2 FQNEAQ. The CDR3 is made up of 14 amino acids. The trim removed 6 bases at V and 4 bases at J, leaving 6 bases unmatched. CDR3: CASRRQGARYEQYF. In nucleotides, the CDR3 is TGTGCCAGCAGACGACAGGGGGCGCGTTACGAGCAGTACTTC.

The CDR3: CASSSTDNTEAFF. Written as DNA, the CDR3 is TGTGCCAGCAGCTCGACAGATAACACTGAAGCTTTCTTT. V is TRBV7-3 and J is TRBJ1-1; D is perhaps TRBD1 (5 bases). This CDR3 region has 13 residues. Germline CDR1 is SGHTA and CDR2 is FQGTGA. V was clipped by 4 bases and J by 2 bases, with 8 bases between them.

Worth noting for this clone: Other DNA sequences of this sample code for an identical CDR3. The V and J genes are TRBV7-2 and TRBJ1-2; 9 bases line up with TRBD1. V lost 5 bases and J lost 2; bases outside the gene matches: 9. The germline CDR1 and CDR2 sequences are SGHTA and FQGNSA. The CDR3 sequence is 16 residues long. CDR3 loop: CASSPSGTGLNYGYTF. The CDR3 bases are TGTGCCAGCAGCCCTTCCGGGACAGGGCTGAACTATGGCTACACCTTC. The variable domain in full, with the rest retrieved from reference TRBV7-2 and TRBJ1-2, is GAGVSQSPSNKVTEKGKDVELRCDPISGHTALYWYRQSLGQGLEFLIYFQGNSAPDKSGLPSDRFSAERTGGSVSTLTIQRTQQEDSAVYLCASSPSGTGLNYGYTFGSGTRLTVV.

V and J are TRBV18 and TRBJ2-1; D gene ambiguous. The CDR3 covers 14 residues. CDR1 is KGHSH, CDR2 LQKENI, per germline. The V end lost 5 bases, the J end lost 1 base, and 9 bases lay between the germline ends. In nucleotides, the CDR3 is TGTGCCAGCTCAATGGCAGGATCCTACAATGAGCAGTTCTTC. It encodes CASSMAGSYNEQFF.

J is TRBJ2-1 and V is TRBV5-1; 12 bases are shared with TRBD2. The V and J ends lost 4 bases and 3 bases, in that order; junction bases with no gene match: 5. The CDR3 is 16 amino acids. Germline V gene sequence: CDR1 SGHRS, CDR2 YFSETQ. As DNA, the CDR3 is TGCGCCAGCAGCCCGACTAGCGGGGGTTTCTACAATGAGCAGTTCTTC. Protein: CASSPTSGGFYNEQFF.

The V call is TRBV5-1, the J call TRBJ2-1, with a possible D match to TRBD2 (5 bases). From germline, CDR1 is SGHRS and CDR2 YFSETQ. CDR3 length: 14 amino acids. V shed 4 bases and J shed 3 bases, with 11 bases lying between them. The CDR3 protein is CASSPGLDYNEQFF. The CDR3 DNA sequence: TGCGCCAGCAGCCCAGGACTCGACTACAATGAGCAGTTCTTC.

This clone was picked up a small number of times. One end of the junction is discordant with germline, which a read error may explain. V gene TRBV5-1 combines with J gene TRBJ2-5; maybe TRBD1 (7 bases). CDR1 SGHRS and CDR2 YFSETQ come from the germline V gene. This CDR3 region has 14 residues. The DNA of the CDR3 is TGCGCCAGCAGCTTGCAGGGGGGCCTGGAGACCCAGCACTTC. This sequence encodes CASSLQGGLETQHF.

The chain combines TRBV19 with TRBJ1-1, with TRBD1 matching over 11 bases. The V gene's germline CDR1 is LNHDA and CDR2 SQIVND (reference sequence). The CDR3 extends over 15 amino acids. V trimming: 3 bases; J trimming: 10 bases; junction bases outside the gene matches: 10. CDR3 residues: CASSIIRGQGAVAFF. The CDR3 DNA reads as TGTGCCAGTAGTATCATCAGAGGACAGGGGGCGGTAGCTTTCTTT.

The chain is built from TRBV4-1 and TRBJ1-1; weak D call: TRBD1 (5 bases). CDR1 MGHRA and CDR2 YSYEKL come from the germline V gene. This CDR3 has 15 amino acids. V lost 1 base to trimming and J lost 0 bases, with 9 bases between them. The CDR3 DNA reads as TGCGCCAGCAGCCAAGGGCAGGGCATGAACACTGAAGCTTTCTTT. This gives the protein CASSQGQGMNTEAFF.

J is TRBJ1-2 and V is TRBV25-1, with D uncertain. V was cut by 1 base and J by 7 bases, with 13 bases left in between. Germline values: CDR1 MGHDK, CDR2 SYGVNS. CDR3 size: 14 residues. CDR3 in amino acids: CASSESTISGGYTF. The CDR3 bases are TGTGCCAGCAGTGAATCAACAATTTCGGGTGGCTACACCTTC.

The chain employs TRBV7-3 and TRBJ1-1; 7 nucleotides agree with TRBD1. The CDR3 contains 13 residues. Looked up from germline, CDR1 is SGHTA and CDR2 is FQGTGA. After removal of 4 bases from V and 8 bases from J, the junction contained 7 bases not matched to a gene. The DNA of the CDR3 is TGTGCCAGCAGCTCGGAGACAGGGCGGGAAGCTTTCTTT. Its translation: CASSSETGREAFF.

V is TRBV7-9 and J is TRBJ1-1; TRBD1 might be the D (5 bases). This CDR3 region has 13 residues. Germline CDR1 is SEHNR and CDR2 is FQNEAQ (reference sequence). The V end lost 1 base, the J end lost 6 bases, and 9 bases lay between the germline ends. The CDR3 loop reads CASSLGQTAEAFF. CDR3 DNA: TGTGCCAGCAGCTTAGGCCAGACAGCTGAAGCTTTCTTT. Complete variable domain (other parts from reference TRBV7-9 and TRBJ1-1): DTGVSQNPRHKITKRGQNVTFRCDPISEHNRLYWYRQTLGQGPEFLTYFQNEAQLEKSRLLSDRFSAERPKGSFSTLEIQRTEQGDSAMYLCASSLGQTAEAFFGQGTRLTVV.

This chain connects TRBV5-4 to TRBJ1-4; D call uncertain. V was clipped by 1 base and J by 0 bases, with 7 bases between them. CDR3 length: 15 residues. Germline V gives CDR1 SGHNT, CDR2 YYREEE (reference sequence). CDR3 sequence: CASSLNSPTNEKLFF. The CDR3, as DNA: TGTGCCAGCAGCTTGAACAGCCCAACTAATGAAAAACTGTTTTTT.

J is TRBJ2-7 and V is TRBV2, with 9 nucleotides matching TRBD2. The CDR3 has 17 amino acids. V lost 1 base to trimming and J lost 2 bases; unmatched junction nucleotides: 9. CDR1 is SNHLY, CDR2 FYNNEI, per germline. In nucleotides, the CDR3 is TGTGCCAGCAGTGAAGTCGTGCTGGCGGGGGGGACCTACGAGCAGTACTTC. Its protein is CASSEVVLAGGTYEQYF.

The V and J genes are TRBV5-1 and TRBJ1-4; D might be TRBD1 (6 bases). This CDR3 is 15 amino acids long. CDR1 SGHRS and CDR2 YFSETQ come from the germline V gene. The V and J ends lost 4 bases and 0 bases respectively, with 10 bases between them. CDR3 in DNA: TGCGCCAGCAGCCCGGACAGCGCAACTAATGAAAAACTGTTTTTT. Translation: CASSPDSATNEKLFF.

J is TRBJ1-1 and V is TRBV6-5; TRBD1 matches at 8 bases. The germline CDR1 and CDR2 sequences are MNHEY and SVGAGI. The CDR3 runs 13 residues. Trimming cost V 5 bases and J 7 bases; bases outside gene matches: 6. This CDR3 is CASSRTGLFEAFF. Written as DNA, the CDR3 is TGTGCCAGCAGTCGGACAGGGCTATTTGAAGCTTTCTTT.